Listed below are T cell receptor beta chains from one sample, sequenced in a study of radiation and T cells in renal cell carcinoma. TCRdb's copy holds only in-frame clones and misses some; the assay was immunoSEQ multiplex PCR. The sample holds about 65,000 clones, roughly four fifths seen once. Sequencing used blood, obtained from a patient whose treatment included radiotherapy and nephrectomy. Receptors originate from a man aged 60 to 75 with renal cell carcinoma. Both conserved end residues are part of each CDR3. D genes are given only for firm matches. Not every row has a clone size; where given, it reads once, few, many or a size class.

v_call: TRBV5-6; j_call: TRBJ2-7; clone_size: -; d_call: -; cdr3_nt: TGTGCCAGCAGCTTGGTGGGGGCAGGTTACGAGCAGTACTTC; cdr3_aa: CASSLVGAGYEQYF
v_call: TRBV30; j_call: TRBJ1-3; clone_size: -; d_call: TRBD1; cdr3_nt: TGTGCCTGGAGTGTACCAGGGACAGGGGGTTTCTCTGGAAACACCATATATTTT; cdr3_aa: CAWSVPGTGGFSGNTIYF
v_call: TRBV7-7; j_call: TRBJ2-1; clone_size: -; d_call: TRBD1; cdr3_nt: TGTGCCAGCAGCCCCCGGACAGGTCCTTTGGATGAGCAGTTCTTC; cdr3_aa: CASSPRTGPLDEQFF
v_call: TRBV6-1; j_call: TRBJ1-2; clone_size: -; d_call: TRBD1; cdr3_nt: TGTGCCAGCAGTGAAGGTGCAGGGGGCATTTATGGCTACACCTTC; cdr3_aa: CASSEGAGGIYGYTF
v_call: TRBV18; j_call: TRBJ2-7; clone_size: -; d_call: -; cdr3_nt: TGTGCCAGCTCACCGGCGCCACTCGCCTACGAGCAGTACTTC; cdr3_aa: CASSPAPLAYEQYF
v_call: TRBV29-1; j_call: TRBJ2-5; clone_size: -; d_call: TRBD2; cdr3_nt: TGCAGCGTCGGACTAGCGGGAGGCCGGGGGGAGACCCAGTACTTC; cdr3_aa: CSVGLAGGRGETQYF
v_call: TRBV11-2; j_call: TRBJ1-1; clone_size: -; d_call: -; cdr3_nt: TGTGCCAGCAGCTTAGTTATGGGTCAGCCGAACACTGAAGCTTTCTTT; cdr3_aa: CASSLVMGQPNTEAFF
v_call: TRBV4-2; j_call: TRBJ2-5; clone_size: -; d_call: -; cdr3_nt: TGTGCCAGCAGCCAAGCGAAGGGAGAGACCCAGTACTTC; cdr3_aa: CASSQAKGETQYF
v_call: TRBV5-1; j_call: TRBJ1-2; clone_size: -; d_call: -; cdr3_nt: TGCGCCAGCAGCTTGGGAGATTCCGGGGGGATCTATGGCTACACCTTC; cdr3_aa: CASSLGDSGGIYGYTF
v_call: TRBV6-5; j_call: TRBJ2-1; clone_size: few; d_call: TRBD1; cdr3_nt: TGTGCCAGCAGCGGTGACAGGGGGGATGAGCAGTTCTTC; cdr3_aa: CASSGDRGDEQFF
v_call: TRBV2; j_call: TRBJ1-1; clone_size: medium-sized; d_call: -; cdr3_nt: TGTGCCAGCAGGGAGACAAAACTAAAAGGTCCGCCTGAAGCTTTCTTT; cdr3_aa: CASRETKLKGPPEAFF
v_call: TRBV4-1; j_call: TRBJ2-1; clone_size: -; d_call: -; cdr3_nt: TGCGCCAGCAGCCAAGATCTTGGGCGGGGGCAGTTCTTC; cdr3_aa: CASSQDLGRGQFF
v_call: TRBV7-9; j_call: TRBJ2-1; clone_size: -; d_call: TRBD2; cdr3_nt: TGTGCCAGCAGCCGGCTTAGCGGGGGATACAATGAGCAGTTCTTC; cdr3_aa: CASSRLSGGYNEQFF
v_call: TRBV6-5; j_call: TRBJ2-5; clone_size: -; d_call: -; cdr3_nt: TGTGCCAGCAGGCAGGGGGGCTGGGGGGAGACCCAGTACTTC; cdr3_aa: CASRQGGWGETQYF